The 22 T cell receptor beta chains in this list originate from one sample, sequenced in a study of blood T cell repertoires in COVID-19 (dated by TCRdb to between 2020 and 2021). Receptor libraries were prepared by the immunoSEQ multiplex PCR assay. What TCRdb holds here is the immuneACCESS table cut down to in-frame rearrangements. Part of the clones is not present; checked against another copy, under half of the missing clones reflect an unresolved V gene, and the others are unexplained. The sample has 150,000 to 200,000 clones on record, just under 85% of them singletons. The top ten hold 7.7% of the sample. Sequenced material: peripheral blood. The receptors were sampled from a man aged 40-49 years who had recovered from COVID-19.

The chain combines TRBV9 with TRBJ2-3; maybe TRBD2 (5 bases). Between the trimmed V and J ends, which lost 4 bases and 5 bases, there was a span of 20 bases. Germline loops: CDR1 SGDLS, CDR2 YYNGEE. The CDR3 covers 16 residues. CDR3 coding DNA: TGTGCCAGCAGCTCACAGAGGGCCCCCCCAGAAGATACGCAGTATTTT. Residues: CASSSQRAPPEDTQYF. Full variable domain (rest looked up from reference TRBV9 and TRBJ2-3): DSGVTQTPKHLITATGQRVTLRCSPRSGDLSVYWYQQSLDQGLQFLIQYYNGEERAKGNILERFSAQQFPDLHSELNLSSLELGDSALYFCASSSQRAPPEDTQYFGPGTRLTVL.

CDR3 nucleotide sequence: TGTGCCAGCAGTCGTCGGTCAGAGACCCAGTACTTC. This encodes CASSRRSETQYF. This chain joins TRBV12-3 or TRBV12-4 and TRBJ2-5; D gene ambiguous. V shed 5 bases and J shed 4 bases, with 8 bases lying between them. The CDR3 spans 12 residues.

This clone has a single count. The V and J genes are TRBV6-1 and TRBJ1-4; TRBD1 is a possible D gene (6 bases). V was clipped by 3 bases and J by 8 bases, with 13 bases between them. This CDR3 contains 14 residues. CDR1 MNHNS and CDR2 SASEGT come from the germline V gene. CDR3 sequence reads: CASSDHGQPEKLFF. The CDR3 DNA reads TGTGCCAGCAGTGACCACGGACAGCCAGAAAAACTGTTTTTT.

The V gene is TRBV25-1, the J gene TRBJ1-3; D unclear. Per germline, CDR1 MGHDK and CDR2 SYGVNS. The V end was cut by 7 bases, the J end by 1 base, with 5 bases between. The CDR3 is 12 amino acids. The CDR3 nucleotides read TGTGCCAGCACGACTTCTGGAAACACCATATATTTT. Residues: CASTTSGNTIYF.

This chain links TRBV5-4 with TRBJ2-3; unclear D gene. The CDR3 extends over 14 amino acids. Per germline, CDR1 SGHNT and CDR2 YYREEE (reference sequence). Trimming took off 4 bases at V and 4 bases at J, with 13 bases between the two ends. The CDR3 here is CASSPRLFSDTQYF. Here the CDR3 DNA reads TGTGCCAGCAGCCCCCGACTGTTCTCAGATACGCAGTATTTT.

The chain combines TRBV27 with TRBJ2-7; the match to TRBD2 covers 9 bases. Germline V gene sequence: CDR1 MNHEY, CDR2 SMNVEV (reference sequence). The CDR3 length is 15 residues. With V trimmed by 5 bases and J by 3 bases, 8 bases remained unmatched. For the CDR3, the DNA is TGTGCCAGCAGTCGGACTAGCGTGGCGAACTACGAGCAGTACTTC. The encoded protein is CASSRTSVANYEQYF.

The table lists this clone with a few counts. The chain links TRBV3-1 (or the pseudogene TRBV3-2) to TRBJ2-3, with D perhaps TRBD1 (5 bases). Germline V gene data show CDR1 as LGHDT and CDR2 as YNNKEL (reference sequence). This CDR3 is built from 12 residues. V lost 4 bases and J lost 3, with 5 bases in between. Here the CDR3 reads CASSRTTDTQYF. The CDR3 DNA reads as TGTGCCAGCAGCCGGACAACAGATACGCAGTATTTT.

Details on this clone: At one boundary the junction diverges from the germline segment, which might be a read error. This chain's CDR3 is CASTYVYNSPLHF. The CDR3 region has the DNA TGTGCCAGCACTTACGTATATAATTCACCCCTCCACTTT. The J gene is TRBJ1-6, the V gene TRBV6-5; no reliable D call. CDR1 is MNHEY and CDR2 is SVGAGI in the germline V gene. This CDR3 has 13 residues.

The V gene is TRBV7-2, the J gene TRBJ1-2; weak D call: TRBD1 (5 bases). CDR3 size: 13 residues. Trimming took off 5 bases at V and 4 bases at J, with 11 bases between the two ends. CDR1 is SGHTA, CDR2 FQGNSA, per germline. The CDR3 DNA follows: TGTGCCAGCAGCCGTGGACAAGCCTATGGCTACACCTTC. It is translated as CASSRGQAYGYTF.

This rearrangement joins TRBV7-3 to TRBJ1-1; the D is unclear. CDR1 is SGHTA and CDR2 is FQGTGA in the germline V gene. Trimming cost V 0 bases and J 6 bases, with 11 bases left between them. The CDR3 sequence is 14 residues long. The CDR3 here is CASSLTPVSPEAFF. For the CDR3, the DNA is TGTGCCAGCAGCTTAACCCCAGTGTCACCTGAAGCTTTCTTT.

The J gene is TRBJ2-3, the V gene TRBV9, with 11 bases identical to TRBD1. V dropped 2 bases and J dropped 5; count of bases not matched to a gene: 7. This CDR3 comprises 16 residues. Germline values: CDR1 SGDLS, CDR2 YYNGEE. The CDR3 nucleotides read TGTGCCAGCAGCGTTGGACAGGGGGCGTCACTAGATACGCAGTATTTT. Protein: CASSVGQGASLDTQYF.

The chain recombines TRBV4-3 with TRBJ1-2, with D possibly matching TRBD1 (6 bases). V lost 0 bases to trimming and J lost 0 bases, with 11 bases between them. The CDR3 extends over 16 amino acids. CDR1 is LGHNA and CDR2 is YSLEER in the germline V gene. In DNA, the CDR3 is TGCGCCAGCAGCCAAGATGGAACAGGGACTAACTATGGCTACACCTTC. Translation gives CASSQDGTGTNYGYTF.

About this clone itself: The sample carries other DNA sequences with the same CDR3. The V and J genes are TRBV5-8 and TRBJ2-7; the match to TRBD1 covers 7 bases. In germline, CDR1 is SGHTS, CDR2 YDEGEE. Losses at the gene ends were 2 bases for V and 4 bases for J; bases not matched to a gene: 6. The CDR3 is made up of 14 amino acids. CDR3 in DNA: TGTGCCAGCAGCTTTGGGGGACAGAGTTACGAGCAGTACTTC. Translated, it gives CASSFGGQSYEQYF.

The chain carries TRBV12-3 or TRBV12-4 and TRBJ2-1, with TRBD1 matching 10 bases. The CDR3 consists of 13 residues. V was clipped by 4 bases and J by 7 bases; unmatched bases: 1. CDR3 loop: CASSWDRGNEQFF. As DNA, the CDR3 is TGTGCCAGCAGTTGGGACAGGGGAAATGAGCAGTTCTTC.

The V call is TRBV4-2, the J call TRBJ1-1; the D is unclear. Trimming removed 1 base at V and 3 bases at J, with 12 bases between. Germline V gives CDR1 LGHNA, CDR2 YNFKEQ. This CDR3 spans 15 amino acids. The CDR3 DNA reads TGTGCCAGCAGCCAAGGTATAGTTTTGGACACTGAAGCTTTCTTT. This codes for CASSQGIVLDTEAFF.

This chain joins TRBV14 and TRBJ1-5; tentative D call: TRBD1 (5 bases). This CDR3 region has 13 residues. CDR1 SGHDN and CDR2 FVKESK come from the germline V gene. Trimming removed 4 bases from V and 7 bases from J, with 11 bases in between. CDR3 protein: CASSPGREQPQHF. As DNA, the CDR3 is TGTGCCAGCAGCCCCGGCAGGGAACAGCCCCAGCATTTT.

The CDR3 DNA follows: TGTGCCAGCAGTGACGACAGGGAACGTGATCAGCCCCAGCATTTT. Its translation: CASSDDRERDQPQHF. This chain connects TRBV27 to TRBJ1-5, with 7 positions matching TRBD1. V lost 5 bases to trimming and J lost 5 bases; unmatched junction nucleotides: 9. Germline V gene data show CDR1 as MNHEY and CDR2 as SMNVEV (reference sequence). The CDR3 has 15 residues.

The CDR3 region has the DNA TGTGCCAGCAGTTTAGGTGCGGGAAGGAATGAGCAGTTCTTC. It translates to CASSLGAGRNEQFF. The chain employs TRBV27 and TRBJ2-1; the D gene is possibly TRBD2 (6 bases). Germline-derived CDR1 and CDR2 are MNHEY and SMNVEV (reference sequence). Trimming took 2 bases from V and 7 from J, leaving 12 bases between them. The CDR3 is 14 amino acids.

The rearrangement joins TRBV5-6 to TRBJ2-2; 7 bases are a match to TRBD2. Germline CDR1 reads SGHDT; CDR2 reads YYEEEE. V lost 3 bases and J lost 4; bases outside the gene matches: 3. This CDR3 region has 14 residues. The DNA of the CDR3 is TGTGCCAGCAGCTCTAGCGGTGTCACCGGGGAGCTGTTTTTT. Residues: CASSSSGVTGELFF.

The chain joins TRBV7-2 to TRBJ2-4; D is unresolved. The germline V and J ends were trimmed by 1 base and 2 bases, with 6 bases remaining between them. Germline V gives CDR1 SGHTA, CDR2 FQGNSA. CDR3 length equals 14 residues. This chain's CDR3 is CASSLGAPKNIQYF. The CDR3, as DNA: TGTGCCAGCAGCTTAGGGGCTCCCAAAAACATTCAGTACTTC.

CDR3 sequence reads: CASSADGGTGELFF. The DNA of the CDR3 is TGTGCCAGCAGCGCGGACGGGGGCACCGGGGAGCTGTTTTTT. V and J are TRBV9 and TRBJ2-2; possible D gene TRBD2, 6 bases. The CDR3 loop spans 14 amino acids. V gave up 3 bases and J gave up 4 bases, with 10 bases separating them. Per the germline V gene, CDR1 is SGDLS and CDR2 is YYNGEE.

The gene calls are TRBV5-5 and TRBJ1-1, with 9 bases that match TRBD1. V lost 5 bases to trimming and J lost 0 bases; unmatched junction nucleotides: 8. This CDR3 region has 16 residues. From germline, CDR1 is SGHKS and CDR2 YYEKEE (reference sequence). In nucleotides, the CDR3 is TGTGCCAGCAGGCAAGGGACAGGGATTATGAACACTGAAGCTTTCTTT. This translates into CASRQGTGIMNTEAFF.